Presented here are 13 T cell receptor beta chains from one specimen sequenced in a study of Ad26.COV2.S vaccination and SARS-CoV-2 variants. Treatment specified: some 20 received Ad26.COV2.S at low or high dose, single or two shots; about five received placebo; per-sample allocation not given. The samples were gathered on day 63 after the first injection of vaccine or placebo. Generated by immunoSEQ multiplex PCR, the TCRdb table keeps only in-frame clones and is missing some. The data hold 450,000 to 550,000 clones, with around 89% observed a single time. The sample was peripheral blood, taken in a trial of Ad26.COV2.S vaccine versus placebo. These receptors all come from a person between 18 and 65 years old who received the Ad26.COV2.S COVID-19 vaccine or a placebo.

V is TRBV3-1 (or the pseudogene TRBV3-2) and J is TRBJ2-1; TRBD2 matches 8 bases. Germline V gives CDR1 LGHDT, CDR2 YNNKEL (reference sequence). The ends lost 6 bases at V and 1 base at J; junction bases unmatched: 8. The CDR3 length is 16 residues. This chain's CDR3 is CASSPLSGSSYNEQFF. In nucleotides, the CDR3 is TGTGCCAGCAGTCCCTTGAGCGGGAGTTCCTACAATGAGCAGTTCTTC.

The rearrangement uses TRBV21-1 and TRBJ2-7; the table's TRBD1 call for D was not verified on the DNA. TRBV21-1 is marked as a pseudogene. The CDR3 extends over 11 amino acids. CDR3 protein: CASPPGDEQYF. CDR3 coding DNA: TGTGCCAGCCCCCCAGGGGACGAGCAGTACTTC.

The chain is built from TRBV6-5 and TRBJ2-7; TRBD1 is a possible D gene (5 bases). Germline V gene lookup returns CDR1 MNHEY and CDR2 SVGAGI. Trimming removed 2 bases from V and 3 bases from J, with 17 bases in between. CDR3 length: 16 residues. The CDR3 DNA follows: TGTGCCAGCAGTTACCCCACCCTAGGGGCTATCTACGAGCAGTACTTC. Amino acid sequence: CASSYPTLGAIYEQYF.

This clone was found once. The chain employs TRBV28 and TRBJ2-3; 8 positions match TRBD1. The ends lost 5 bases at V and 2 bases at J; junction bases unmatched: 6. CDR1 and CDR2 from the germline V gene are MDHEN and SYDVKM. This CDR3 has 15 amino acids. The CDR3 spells CASSLRDRHTDTQYF. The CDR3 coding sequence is TGTGCCAGCAGTCTCCGGGACAGGCACACAGATACGCAGTATTTT.

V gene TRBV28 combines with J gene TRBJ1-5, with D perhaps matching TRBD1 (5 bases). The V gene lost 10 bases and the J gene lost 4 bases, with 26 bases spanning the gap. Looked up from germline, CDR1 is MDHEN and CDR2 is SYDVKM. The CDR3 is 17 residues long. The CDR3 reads CATTQRGRGDLNQPQHF. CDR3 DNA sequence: TGTGCCACCACCCAGCGCGGACGGGGCGACTTAAATCAGCCCCAGCATTTT. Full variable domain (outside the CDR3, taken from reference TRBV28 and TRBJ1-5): DVKVTQSSRYLVKRTGEKVFLECVQDMDHENMFWYRQDPGLGLRLIYFSYDVKMKEKGDIPEGYSVSREKKERFSLILESASTNQTSMYLCATTQRGRGDLNQPQHFGDGTRLSIL.

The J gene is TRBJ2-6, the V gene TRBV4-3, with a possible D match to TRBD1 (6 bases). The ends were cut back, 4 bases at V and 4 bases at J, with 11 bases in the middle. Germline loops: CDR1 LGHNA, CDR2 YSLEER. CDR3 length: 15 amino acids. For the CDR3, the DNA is TGCGCCAGCAGCCTCAGGGGTTCCGGGGCCAACGTCCTGACTTTC. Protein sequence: CASSLRGSGANVLTF.

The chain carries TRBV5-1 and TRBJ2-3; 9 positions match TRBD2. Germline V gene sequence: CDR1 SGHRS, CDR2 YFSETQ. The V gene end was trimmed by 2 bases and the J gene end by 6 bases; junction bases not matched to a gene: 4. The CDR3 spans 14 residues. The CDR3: CASSFSGSPDTQYF. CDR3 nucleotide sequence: TGCGCCAGCAGCTTTAGCGGGAGTCCCGATACGCAGTATTTT.

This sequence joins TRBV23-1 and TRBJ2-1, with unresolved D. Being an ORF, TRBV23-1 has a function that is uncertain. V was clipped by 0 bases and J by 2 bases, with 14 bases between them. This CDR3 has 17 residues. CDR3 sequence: CASSQSRYWVAYNEQFF. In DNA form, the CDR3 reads TGCGCCAGCAGTCAATCGAGGTACTGGGTCGCCTACAATGAGCAGTTCTTC.

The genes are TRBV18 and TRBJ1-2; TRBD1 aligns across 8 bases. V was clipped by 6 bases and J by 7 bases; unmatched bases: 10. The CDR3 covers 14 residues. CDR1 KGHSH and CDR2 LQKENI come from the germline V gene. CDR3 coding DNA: TGTGCCAGCTCCCACCAAGGGACAGGTGGTGGCTACACCTTC. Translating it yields CASSHQGTGGGYTF.

The CDR3 DNA reads as TGTGCCAGCAGCCAAGTAGGGGGGCGGGATGGATCACCCCTCCACTTT. Translation gives CASSQVGGRDGSPLHF. V gene TRBV14 combines with J gene TRBJ1-6; a weak D match, TRBD1 (6 bases). The V gene's germline CDR1 is SGHDN and CDR2 FVKESK. This CDR3 contains 16 residues. V was clipped by 1 base and J by 10 bases, with 17 bases between them.

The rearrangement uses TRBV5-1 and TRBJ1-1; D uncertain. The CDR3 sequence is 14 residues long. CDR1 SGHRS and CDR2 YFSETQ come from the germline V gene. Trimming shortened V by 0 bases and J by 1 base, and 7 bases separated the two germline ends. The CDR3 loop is CASSLAGWNTEAFF. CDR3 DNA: TGCGCCAGCAGCTTGGCCGGGTGGAACACTGAAGCTTTCTTT. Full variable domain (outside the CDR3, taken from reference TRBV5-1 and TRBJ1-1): KAGVTQTPRYLIKTRGQQVTLSCSPISGHRSVSWYQQTPGQGLQFLFEYFSETQRNKGNFPGRFSGRQFSNSRSEMNVSTLELGDSALYLCASSLAGWNTEAFFGQGTRLTVV.

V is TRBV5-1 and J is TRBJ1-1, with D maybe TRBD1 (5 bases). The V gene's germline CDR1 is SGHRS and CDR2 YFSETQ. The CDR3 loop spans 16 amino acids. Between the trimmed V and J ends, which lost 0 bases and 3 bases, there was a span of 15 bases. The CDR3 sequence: CASSLVGATLDTEAFF. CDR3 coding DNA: TGCGCCAGCAGCTTGGTAGGGGCAACGCTTGACACTGAAGCTTTCTTT.

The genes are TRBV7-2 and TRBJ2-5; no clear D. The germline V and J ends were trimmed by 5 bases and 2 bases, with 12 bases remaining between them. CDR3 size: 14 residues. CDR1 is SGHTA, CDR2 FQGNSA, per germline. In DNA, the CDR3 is TGTGCCAGCAGCCTCATGGGGTTACAAGAGACCCAGTACTTC. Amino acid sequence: CASSLMGLQETQYF.